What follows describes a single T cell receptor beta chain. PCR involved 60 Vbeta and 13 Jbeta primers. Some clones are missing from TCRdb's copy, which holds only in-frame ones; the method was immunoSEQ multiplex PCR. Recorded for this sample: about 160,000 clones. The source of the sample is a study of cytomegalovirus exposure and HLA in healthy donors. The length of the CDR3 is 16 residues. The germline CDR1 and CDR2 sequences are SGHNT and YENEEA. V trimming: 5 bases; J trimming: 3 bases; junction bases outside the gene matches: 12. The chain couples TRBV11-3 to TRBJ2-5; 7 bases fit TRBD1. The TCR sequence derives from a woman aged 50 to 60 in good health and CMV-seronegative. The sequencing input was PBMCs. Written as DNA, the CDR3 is TGTGCCAGCAGCCATCGCTACGAAGGGGGCAAAGAGACCCAGTACTTC. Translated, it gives CASSHRYEGGKETQYF. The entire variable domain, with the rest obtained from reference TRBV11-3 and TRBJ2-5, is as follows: EAGVVQSPRYKIIEKKQPVAFWCNPISGHNTLYWYLQNLGQGPELLIRYENEEAVDDSQLPKDRFSAERLKGVDSTLKIQPAELGDSAVYLCASSHRYEGGKETQYFGPGTRLLVL.